This T cell receptor beta chain originates from a study of CD8 T cells in Susac syndrome. Random hexamers were used to reverse transcribe the RNA input (0.5 to 1 ug). TCR beta CDR3 was amplified by immunoSEQ covering 54 Vbeta and 13 Jbeta. TCRdb re-called the immunoSEQ multiplex PCR reads through MiXCR, storing one row per CDR3 protein. In the table there are roughly 300,000 distinct CDR3 sequences, roughly 84% of which are singletons. The table lists this clonotype with a few counts. While CD8+ and CD4+ T cells were isolated negatively, TEMRA cells were enriched by FACS. The CDR3 is 15 residues long. CDR1 MNHEY and CDR2 SVGAGI come from the germline V gene. The germline V and J ends were trimmed by 2 bases and 3 bases, with 12 bases remaining between them.

Sequenced input: CD8+ T cells from PBMCs. The chain has TRBV6-5 and TRBJ2-3, with unresolved D. The sequence was collected from a human donor with multiple sclerosis. In DNA, the CDR3 is TGTGCCAGCAGTTACGAAAACCCGGTTACAGATACGCAGTATTTT. Amino acid sequence: CASSYENPVTDTQYF.